This T cell receptor beta chain is drawn from a study of molecular identifiers for immune sequencing clone quantification. This clonotype was picked up a small number of times. Its cognate antigen is unknown. Notes on the study in general: Clones carrying above 20 RNA copies accounted for over 97% of effector molecules, under 1% in naive cells.

In TCRdb, the PCR reads were re-called with MiXCR into one record per CDR3 protein. The top ten clones hold 9% to 10% of a sample with more than 85,000 distinct CDR3 sequences, 35% of them seen once. The CDR3 covers 14 residues. The V end lost 3 bases, the J end lost 1 base, and 8 bases lay between the germline ends. Germline-derived CDR1 and CDR2 are LNHDA and SQIVND (reference sequence). Sequencing was performed on naive CD8+ T cells from blood, with Jurkat cell RNA spiked in. Described subset: FACS-sorted CD8+CD4-CCR7+CD45RA+ naive T cells. The V gene is TRBV19, the J gene TRBJ2-3, with D uncertain. This TCR was sampled from a human donor in good health. Some libraries in this study had Jurkat cell RNA spiked in. The CDR3 reads CASSIYSGTDTQYF. For the CDR3, the DNA is TGTGCCAGTAGTATCTACAGCGGCACAGATACGCAGTATTTT.